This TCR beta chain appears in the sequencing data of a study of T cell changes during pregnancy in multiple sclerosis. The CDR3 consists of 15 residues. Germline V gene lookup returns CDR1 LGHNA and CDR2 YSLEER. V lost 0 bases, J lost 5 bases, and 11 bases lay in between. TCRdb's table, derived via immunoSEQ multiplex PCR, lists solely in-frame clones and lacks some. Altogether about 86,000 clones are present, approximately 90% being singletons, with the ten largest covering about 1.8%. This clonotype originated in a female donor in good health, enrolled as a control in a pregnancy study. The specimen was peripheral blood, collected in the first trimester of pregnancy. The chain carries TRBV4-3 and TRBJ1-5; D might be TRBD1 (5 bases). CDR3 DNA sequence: TGCGCCAGCAGCCAAGATTTCGGGGGAGATCAGCCCCAGCATTTT. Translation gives CASSQDFGGDQPQHF.